The next 12 T cell receptor beta chains were all read from a single sample in a study of CD8+ T cells in alopecia areata. The sequencing template was cDNA reverse transcribed from extracted RNA. Sequenced by immunoSEQ multiplex PCR; TCRdb stores in-frame clones only, minus some. The table has 95,000 to 110,000 clones, roughly 84% seen once. The treatment denotes: oral pan-JAK inhibitor, 5-10 mg twice daily. Here the sequenced sample was CD8+ T cells sorted from blood, taken at week 24, from a patient treated with tofacitinib. These receptors were taken from a human donor with alopecia areata.

This chain uses TRBV12-5 with TRBJ2-7; D might be TRBD1 (6 bases). Trimming removed 7 bases from V and 1 base from J, with 29 bases in between. CDR1 is LGHNT and CDR2 is FRNRAP in the germline V gene. This CDR3 comprises 19 residues. The CDR3 sequence: CASVLQLTGPPWRSYEQYF. CDR3 nucleotide sequence: TGTGCTAGTGTTTTACAATTGACAGGACCCCCTTGGAGGTCCTACGAGCAGTACTTC.

The rearrangement uses TRBV6-5 and TRBJ1-1; D may be TRBD1 (5 bases). This CDR3 contains 12 residues. Germline CDR1 and CDR2: MNHEY and SVGAGI. V lost 2 bases and J 7 bases, leaving 8 bases between the germline ends. The CDR3 DNA reads TGTGCCAGCAGTTACGGGGGTAATGAAGCTTTCTTT. Residues: CASSYGGNEAFF.

The V and J genes are TRBV27 and TRBJ2-7; D is possibly TRBD1 (6 bases). The CDR3 extends over 15 amino acids. Trimming pared 5 bases from V and 3 bases from J, leaving 17 bases between. CDR1 MNHEY and CDR2 SMNVEV come from the germline V gene (reference sequence). The CDR3 loop reads CASSPSTGIIYEQYF. In DNA, the CDR3 is TGTGCCAGCAGTCCGAGCACAGGGATAATCTACGAGCAGTACTTC.

This chain connects TRBV29-1 to TRBJ1-1; 9 positions agree with TRBD1. Trimming at V came to 3 bases and at J to 5 bases, leaving 10 bases not matched to a gene. CDR3 length: 15 residues. The V gene's germline CDR1 is SQVTM and CDR2 ANQGSEA. The CDR3 sequence is CSVESTGGPWTEAFF. The CDR3 DNA is TGCAGCGTTGAGTCAACAGGGGGCCCGTGGACTGAAGCTTTCTTT.

This chain uses TRBV7-3 with TRBJ2-3; no firm D call. V lost 2 bases to trimming and J lost 0 bases, with 6 bases between them. The CDR3 covers 14 residues. Germline CDR1 is SGHTA and CDR2 is FQGTGA. CDR3 DNA: TGTGCCAGCAGCTTATTCGTTAGCACAGATACGCAGTATTTT. Translation gives CASSLFVSTDTQYF.

A word on this clone: Other DNA variants within this sample encode the same CDR3. V and J are TRBV29-1 and TRBJ2-3; D unresolved. This CDR3 comprises 13 residues. Germline loops: CDR1 SQVTM, CDR2 ANQGSEA. Trimming stripped 0 bases from V and 0 bases from J, with 4 bases between. The CDR3 nucleotides read TGCAGCGTTGAAGATGGGAGCACAGATACGCAGTATTTT. This sequence encodes CSVEDGSTDTQYF.

This sequence joins TRBV5-6 and TRBJ2-5, with D possibly matching TRBD1 (6 bases). V was shortened by 4 bases and J by 6 bases, with 19 bases between the two germline ends. CDR1 SGHDT and CDR2 YYEEEE come from the germline V gene. This CDR3 contains 15 residues. The DNA for the CDR3 is TGTGCCAGCAGCACTTTACAGGGCGACCTGAAGACCCAGTACTTC. This gives the protein CASSTLQGDLKTQYF.

The DNA of the CDR3 is TGTGCCAGCAGCTTTTCCTCGACCCAAGAGACCCAGTACTTC. Translating gives CASSFSSTQETQYF. V gene TRBV7-9 combines with J gene TRBJ2-5, with D unresolved. This CDR3 has 14 residues. The germline V gene has CDR1 SEHNR and CDR2 FQNEAQ (reference sequence). The germline V and J ends were trimmed by 3 bases and 1 base, with 9 bases remaining between them. Together with reference TRBV7-9 and TRBJ2-5, the CDR3 gives the full variable domain: DTGVSQNPRHKITKRGQNVTFRCDPISEHNRLYWYRQTLGQGPEFLTYFQNEAQLEKSRLLSDRFSAERPKGSFSTLEIQRTEQGDSAMYLCASSFSSTQETQYFGPGTRLLVL.

V gene TRBV18 combines with J gene TRBJ2-7; possibly TRBD1 for D (6 bases). Germline V gene lookup returns CDR1 KGHSH and CDR2 LQKENI. Trimming removed 3 bases at V and 1 base at J, with 10 bases between. CDR3 length equals 14 residues. CDR3: CASSPRDTSYEQYF. CDR3 bases: TGTGCCAGCTCACCCAGGGACACTTCCTACGAGCAGTACTTC.

The genes are TRBV29-1 and TRBJ2-1; TRBD1 matches 8 bases. Germline trimming cut 2 bases from V and 6 bases from J; bases unmatched to any gene: 9. In germline, CDR1 is SQVTM, CDR2 ANQGSEA. The CDR3 has 15 residues. CDR3 protein: CSVELVGQGFNEQFF. The CDR3 DNA reads as TGCAGCGTTGAATTGGTAGGACAGGGCTTCAATGAGCAGTTCTTC.

V and J are TRBV9 and TRBJ2-1; D gene uncertain. The CDR3 has 17 residues. Trimming took 0 bases from V and 2 from J, leaving 15 bases between them. Germline V gene data show CDR1 as SGDLS and CDR2 as YYNGEE. Written as DNA, the CDR3 is TGTGCCAGCAGCGTAGGGGGATACCAAACCCCCTACAATGAGCAGTTCTTC. This translates into CASSVGGYQTPYNEQFF.

This chain joins TRBV2 and TRBJ2-7, with no clear D. From germline, CDR1 is SNHLY and CDR2 FYNNEI. V was pared by 2 bases and J by 4 bases, with 6 bases between. This CDR3 has 12 amino acids. The CDR3 sequence is CASSERVYEQYF. The CDR3 DNA is TGTGCCAGCAGTGAACGGGTGTACGAGCAGTACTTC.